This passage covers 9 T cell receptor beta chains from one sample sequenced in a study of T cells in Graves' hyperthyroidism and ophthalmopathy. What was amplified from RNA transcripts were TCR beta CDR3 regions. The TCR CDR3 first-round RT-PCR relied on the HTBI primer set. TCRdb re-derived calls from the multiplex PCR reads in MiXCR, one entry per CDR3 protein. The data show 380,000 or so distinct CDR3 sequences, roughly 13% seen once. The sequenced sample consisted of blood. The receptors come from a man aged 30 to 45 with Graves' hyperthyroidism that later progressed to Graves' ophthalmopathy.

The table lists this clonotype with a few counts. The chain is built from TRBV6-1 and TRBJ2-4; D is unclear. V lost 1 base and J 2 bases, leaving 6 bases between the germline ends. Germline loops: CDR1 MNHNS, CDR2 SASEGT. The CDR3 length is 14 residues. This CDR3 is CASSEGDTKNIQYF. The CDR3 bases are TGTGCCAGCAGTGAAGGAGACACCAAAAACATTCAGTACTTC.

This clonotype has a count of ten or more. The rearrangement joins TRBV9 to TRBJ1-6, with 9 bases identical to TRBD1. V shed 4 bases and J 5 bases; nucleotides not matched to a gene: 4. The length of the CDR3 is 15 residues. Germline-derived CDR1 and CDR2 are SGDLS and YYNGEE. The chain's CDR3 is CASSSQGANNSPLHF. The CDR3 coding sequence is TGTGCCAGCAGCTCACAGGGGGCGAATAATTCACCCCTCCACTTT. The whole variable domain, filled in from reference TRBV9 and TRBJ1-6, reads DSGVTQTPKHLITATGQRVTLRCSPRSGDLSVYWYQQSLDQGLQFLIQYYNGEERAKGNILERFSAQQFPDLHSELNLSSLELGDSALYFCASSSQGANNSPLHFGNGTRLTVT.

This clonotype was detected ten times or more. This chain connects TRBV10-2 to TRBJ2-3; 9 positions agree with TRBD1. V lost 8 bases, J lost 1 base, and 4 bases stayed unmatched. Germline V gene data show CDR1 as WSHSY and CDR2 as SAAADI. The CDR3 loop spans 14 amino acids. CDR3 sequence reads: CASVQGARTDTQYF. CDR3 DNA: TGCGCCAGCGTACAGGGGGCCCGCACAGATACGCAGTATTTT.

This clonotype was counted between two and nine times. The chain combines TRBV6-5 with TRBJ2-3; a weak D match, TRBD2 (6 bases). CDR3 length: 15 amino acids. V was clipped by 0 bases and J by 1 base, with 8 bases between them. Germline CDR1 reads MNHEY; CDR2 reads SVGAGI. CDR3 sequence reads: CASSYSAGRTDTQYF. CDR3 in DNA: TGTGCCAGCAGTTACTCGGCGGGGCGCACAGATACGCAGTATTTT.

This clonotype was picked up many times. The genes are TRBV11-3 and TRBJ2-2; 14 positions match TRBD2. The CDR3 covers 17 residues. The V and J ends lost 5 bases and 5 bases, in that order; junction bases with no gene match: 7. CDR1 and CDR2 from the germline V gene are SGHNT and YENEEA. The CDR3 nucleotides read TGTGCCAGCAGCCCGAGAGGGACTAGCGGGGGAACCGGGGAGCTGTTTTTT. Translating it yields CASSPRGTSGGTGELFF.

This clonotype was seen many times. The chain couples TRBV3-1 to TRBJ2-7, with 7 nucleotides matching TRBD2. The germline V gene encodes CDR1 LGHDT and CDR2 YNNKEL (reference sequence). Trimming took 4 bases from V and 3 from J; bases not matched to a gene: 6. The CDR3 has 14 residues. The CDR3 reads CASSPTASGYEQYF. The DNA for the CDR3 is TGTGCCAGCAGCCCAACCGCTAGCGGCTACGAGCAGTACTTC.

This clonotype has a count of ten or more. This chain uses TRBV2 with TRBJ1-3; no definite D call. The germline V gene has CDR1 SNHLY and CDR2 FYNNEI. There are 13 residues in the CDR3. V lost 7 bases and J 2 bases, leaving 9 bases between the germline ends. The CDR3 reads CASKPGTGNTIYF. CDR3 bases: TGTGCCAGCAAACCGGGGACTGGAAACACCATATATTTT.

This clonotype occurred many times. V gene TRBV3-1 combines with J gene TRBJ2-3, with unresolved D. Germline CDR1 and CDR2: LGHDT and YNNKEL (reference sequence). The CDR3 runs to 12 residues. Trimming took off 1 base at V and 5 bases at J, with 4 bases between the two ends. CDR3 region: CASSQGKDTQYF. CDR3 bases: TGTGCCAGCAGCCAAGGAAAAGATACGCAGTATTTT.

This clonotype was picked up many times. The chain recombines TRBV2 with TRBJ2-1, with 7 bases fitting TRBD1. Germline values: CDR1 SNHLY, CDR2 FYNNEI. With V trimmed by 6 bases and J by 1 base, 9 bases remained unmatched. The CDR3 covers 16 residues. The CDR3 loop is CASRRAGTASYNEQFF. The CDR3 DNA follows: TGTGCCAGCAGGAGAGCCGGGACAGCTTCCTACAATGAGCAGTTCTTC. The whole variable domain, filled in from reference TRBV2 and TRBJ2-1, reads EPEVTQTPSHQVTQMGQEVILRCVPISNHLYFYWYRQILGQKVEFLVSFYNNEISEKSEIFDDQFSVERPDGSNFTLKIRSTKLEDSAMYFCASRRAGTASYNEQFFGPGTRLTVL.